This entry lists 19 T cell receptor beta chains sequenced from one sample in a study of blood T cell repertoires in COVID-19. Produced via immunoSEQ multiplex PCR; TCRdb's table is partial and in-frame only. Of 270,000 or so clones listed, 70% to 85% are singletons. The sequencing sample was made of peripheral blood. The receptors were gathered from a human donor with COVID-19, enrolled during active disease. The donor label of this sample is uncertain.

The V and J genes are TRBV19 and TRBJ2-6; 7 nucleotides align to TRBD2. V shed 7 bases and J 4 bases; nucleotides not matched to a gene: 16. The germline V gene encodes CDR1 LNHDA and CDR2 SQIVND (reference sequence). This CDR3 is 18 amino acids long. CDR3 in amino acids: CASMGGRAFPSGANVLTF. The CDR3 DNA follows: TGTGCCAGTATGGGTGGGAGGGCCTTCCCCTCCGGGGCCAACGTCCTGACTTTC.

CDR3 sequence: CASSQGALGVGEQYF. The DNA of the CDR3 is TGCGCCAGCAGCCAAGGGGCCCTCGGGGTTGGTGAGCAGTACTTC. V gene TRBV4-1 combines with J gene TRBJ2-7; maybe TRBD2 (5 bases). The CDR3 runs 15 residues. The germline V and J ends were trimmed by 1 base and 7 bases, with 17 bases remaining between them. Germline V gene data show CDR1 as MGHRA and CDR2 as YSYEKL.

The chain employs TRBV7-3 and TRBJ2-3; D perhaps matches TRBD1 (6 bases). Germline V lookup: CDR1 SGHTA, CDR2 FQGTGA. V was pared by 1 base and J by 4 bases, with 9 bases between. The CDR3 runs to 14 residues. CDR3 sequence: CASSLKGDADTQYF. The DNA for the CDR3 is TGTGCCAGCAGCTTAAAGGGGGACGCAGATACGCAGTATTTT.

The chain joins TRBV7-2 to TRBJ2-5; D is uncertain. Trimming cost V 8 bases and J 5 bases, with 18 bases left between them. Germline-derived CDR1 and CDR2 are SGHTA and FQGNSA. The CDR3 has 14 residues. The CDR3 DNA is TGTGCCAGCCGATTACCCAGCCAGAGGGAGACCCAGTACTTC. Encoded protein: CASRLPSQRETQYF.

This clone was picked up one time. This chain joins TRBV29-1 and TRBJ2-7; D is possibly TRBD1 (6 bases). The CDR3 runs to 13 residues. Germline V gene data show CDR1 as SQVTM and CDR2 as ANQGSEA. V was shortened by 3 bases and J by 0 bases, with 9 bases between the two germline ends. The CDR3 loop is CSVEVRGSYEQYF. The CDR3 DNA sequence: TGCAGCGTTGAGGTCAGGGGCTCCTACGAGCAGTACTTC.

The chain employs TRBV28 and TRBJ1-4; possible D gene TRBD1, 6 bases. This CDR3 is 15 amino acids long. The germline V gene encodes CDR1 MDHEN and CDR2 SYDVKM. Trimming took off 7 bases at V and 2 bases at J, with 14 bases between the two ends. DNA of the CDR3: TGTGCCAGCAACCTTGGGGGGGGCACTAATGAAAAACTGTTTTTT. Residues: CASNLGGGTNEKLFF.

This sequence joins TRBV7-2 and TRBJ1-1; TRBD1 aligns across 8 bases. The V segment lost 5 bases and the J segment 1 base; nucleotides outside the gene matches: 9. The CDR3 totals 16 residues. Germline V lookup: CDR1 SGHTA, CDR2 FQGNSA. The CDR3 region is CASSQDRGGWNTEAFF. The CDR3 nucleotides read TGTGCCAGCAGCCAAGACAGGGGAGGGTGGAACACTGAAGCTTTCTTT.

The chain has TRBV28 and TRBJ2-7; 7 nucleotides line up with TRBD1. The CDR3 is 17 residues long. After removal of 8 bases from V and 2 bases from J, the junction contained 18 bases not matched to a gene. Per the germline V gene, CDR1 is MDHEN and CDR2 is SYDVKM. The CDR3 nucleotides are TGTGCCAGCCTCTCCCGGGACAGAGGGCTGAACACCTACGAGCAGTACTTC. The encoded protein is CASLSRDRGLNTYEQYF.

This clone was seen a handful of times. The rearrangement links TRBV28 to TRBJ1-2; tentative D call: TRBD1 (5 bases). V lost 5 bases and J 8 bases, leaving 9 bases between the germline ends. This CDR3 region has 11 residues. Per the germline V gene, CDR1 is MDHEN and CDR2 is SYDVKM. The CDR3 reads CASSVQEGYTF. The CDR3 DNA sequence: TGTGCCAGCAGTGTACAGGAGGGCTACACCTTC.

The chain employs TRBV27 and TRBJ1-5, with TRBD1 as a possible D gene (5 bases). Germline values: CDR1 MNHEY, CDR2 SMNVEV (reference sequence). This CDR3 is built from 14 residues. V was shortened by 2 bases and J by 7 bases, with 12 bases between the two germline ends. The CDR3 spells CASSLGQGRQPQHF. CDR3 coding DNA: TGTGCCAGCAGTTTAGGGCAGGGCCGGCAGCCCCAGCATTTT.

The chain employs TRBV7-9 and TRBJ2-7; D perhaps matches TRBD2 (6 bases). The CDR3 loop spans 16 amino acids. Trimming removed 4 bases at V and 7 bases at J, with 23 bases between. Germline CDR1 reads SEHNR; CDR2 reads FQNEAQ (reference sequence). Written as DNA, the CDR3 is TGTGCCAGCAGCTCTATCGACAGCCGGGGGACTTGGGAGCAGTACTTC. Protein product: CASSSIDSRGTWEQYF.

The sample holds one count of this clone. V and J are TRBV5-4 and TRBJ2-5; D is possibly TRBD1 (6 bases). The CDR3 consists of 15 residues. V was trimmed by 0 bases and J by 3 bases, leaving 12 bases between them. The germline CDR1 and CDR2 sequences are SGHNT and YYREEE (reference sequence). CDR3 in amino acids: CASSLGDRTKETQYF. The CDR3, as DNA: TGTGCCAGCAGCTTGGGTGACAGGACCAAAGAGACCCAGTACTTC.

For the CDR3, the DNA is TGTGCCAGCAGCAACCGGGACAGGGGAAATTCACCCCTCCACTTT. Translated: CASSNRDRGNSPLHF. This rearrangement joins TRBV9 to TRBJ1-6, with 10 bases matching TRBD1. The V gene end was trimmed by 4 bases and the J gene end by 7 bases; junction bases not matched to a gene: 5. CDR1 and CDR2 from the germline V gene are SGDLS and YYNGEE. The CDR3 runs 15 residues.

The chain uses TRBV11-2 and TRBJ1-1; possible D gene TRBD1, 6 bases. The CDR3 extends over 15 amino acids. Germline lookup yields CDR1 SGHAT and CDR2 FQNNGV. Between the trimmed V and J ends, which lost 5 bases and 1 base, there was a span of 14 bases. CDR3 DNA sequence: TGTGCCAGCAGCCAGGGGAGGGCTTGGAACACTGAAGCTTTCTTT. Translating gives CASSQGRAWNTEAFF.

This clone has a single count. The rearrangement links TRBV30 to TRBJ1-2, with 9 bases matching TRBD1. Germline loops: CDR1 GTSNPN, CDR2 SVGIG (reference sequence). This CDR3 comprises 14 residues. The V segment lost 2 bases and the J segment 2 bases; nucleotides outside the gene matches: 3. As DNA, the CDR3 is TGTGCCTGGAGTAAAGACAGGGGGAACTATGGCTACACCTTC. It translates to CAWSKDRGNYGYTF.

The CDR3 sequence: CASSRTDTQYF. In nucleotides, the CDR3 is TGTGCCAGCAGCCGGACAGATACGCAGTATTTT. The chain couples TRBV11-3 to TRBJ2-3; D gene uncertain. Trimming shortened V by 5 bases and J by 3 bases, and 3 bases separated the two germline ends. This CDR3 is built from 11 residues. Germline CDR1 is SGHNT and CDR2 is YENEEA.

The chain employs TRBV27 and TRBJ1-1; D ambiguous. The CDR3 contains 13 residues. Per germline, CDR1 MNHEY and CDR2 SMNVEV (reference sequence). The V end was cut by 3 bases, the J end by 4 bases, with 9 bases between. The DNA for the CDR3 is TGTGCCAGCAGTTTCAGTCGGGGCACTGAAGCTTTCTTT. Translated, it gives CASSFSRGTEAFF.

This chain uses TRBV19 with TRBJ2-7, with D perhaps matching TRBD1 (5 bases). Trimming removed 0 bases at V and 2 bases at J, with 11 bases between. Germline V CDR1 and CDR2: LNHDA, SQIVND (reference sequence). CDR3 length: 15 residues. The CDR3 loop is CASSIENRSPYEQYF. The DNA for the CDR3 is TGTGCCAGTAGTATAGAAAACAGGAGTCCCTACGAGCAGTACTTC.

The chain uses TRBV19 and TRBJ1-5; D uncertain. Germline assignment: CDR1 LNHDA and CDR2 SQIVND (reference sequence). V lost 5 bases, J lost 11 bases, and 22 bases lay in between. The CDR3 runs to 15 residues. As DNA, the CDR3 is TGTGCCAGTAGTCCCCTTATGGGAGTTGGGGTGGCCCAGCATTTT. Its protein product is CASSPLMGVGVAQHF.